Each of the 30 T cell receptor beta chains below was sequenced from the same sample in a study of neurological immune-mediated disorders. One entry per CDR3 protein, called by TCRdb with MiXCR from the 5' RACE reads. The repertoire has about 80,000 distinct CDR3 sequences, roughly 4.8% of them found once; the top ten carry roughly 2.2%. The specimen sequenced was PBMCs. The source is a woman in her twenties or thirties with multiple sclerosis.

This clonotype was counted ten times or more. V is TRBV28 and J is TRBJ1-3, with D possibly TRBD1 on 6 matching bases. The CDR3 covers 16 residues. CDR1 is MDHEN, CDR2 SYDVKM, per germline. Deletions cut 4 bases from V and 3 bases from J, with 16 bases between. CDR3 loop: CASSSSGGGYGNTIYF. CDR3 DNA sequence: TGTGCCAGCAGTTCCTCCGGAGGGGGGTATGGAAACACCATATATTTT.

There are many counts of this clonotype. J is TRBJ1-1 and V is TRBV10-3; no reliable D call. This CDR3 comprises 13 residues. CDR1 and CDR2 from the germline V gene are ENHRY and SYGVKD. Trimming took 6 bases from V and 4 from J, leaving 12 bases between them. CDR3 residues: CAISMTQGTEAFF. The CDR3 nucleotides read TGTGCCATCAGCATGACCCAAGGCACTGAAGCTTTCTTT.

This clonotype was found many times. This chain links TRBV20-1 with TRBJ2-1; unclear D gene. CDR3 size: 14 residues. Per the germline V gene, CDR1 is DFQATT and CDR2 is SNEGSKA (reference sequence). The ends were cut back, 2 bases at V and 0 bases at J, with 8 bases in the middle. The CDR3 protein is CSARRRRSYNEQFF. The CDR3 DNA is TGCAGTGCTAGACGGCGACGCTCCTACAATGAGCAGTTCTTC.

The rearrangement uses TRBV5-1 and TRBJ1-2; no clear D. Per germline, CDR1 SGHRS and CDR2 YFSETQ. Trimming cost V 4 bases and J 0 bases, with 7 bases left between them. The length of the CDR3 is 13 residues. Written as DNA, the CDR3 is TGCGCCAGCAGCCACGACCCTAACTATGGCTACACCTTC. Its protein is CASSHDPNYGYTF.

The sample holds a few counts of this clonotype. V gene TRBV20-1 combines with J gene TRBJ2-1; a weak D match, TRBD1 (6 bases). Trimming took off 6 bases at V and 7 bases at J, with 16 bases between the two ends. Germline V gene sequence: CDR1 DFQATT, CDR2 SNEGSKA (reference sequence). This CDR3 comprises 13 residues. The CDR3 DNA follows: TGCAGTGCCCACGCCGGGACACAGAATGAGCAGTTCTTC. Its translation is CSAHAGTQNEQFF.

This clonotype appeared many times. The chain links TRBV6-5 to TRBJ1-1; 8 nucleotides match TRBD1. In germline, CDR1 is MNHEY, CDR2 SVGAGI. CDR3 length: 13 amino acids. Trimming cost V 10 bases and J 6 bases; bases outside gene matches: 10. In DNA, the CDR3 is TGTGCCACCAGATTCAGGGGGCAGGCTGAAGCTTTCTTT. Protein: CATRFRGQAEAFF.

This clonotype was observed many times. In nucleotides, the CDR3 is TGTGCCAGCAGACAGGGCCCTAGCACAGATACGCAGTATTTT. Protein: CASRQGPSTDTQYF. The chain combines TRBV2 with TRBJ2-3, with D maybe TRBD1 (6 bases). Germline CDR1 reads SNHLY; CDR2 reads FYNNEI. This CDR3 contains 14 residues. The germline V and J ends were trimmed by 6 bases and 0 bases, with 10 bases remaining between them. Full variable domain (rest looked up from reference TRBV2 and TRBJ2-3): EPEVTQTPSHQVTQMGQEVILRCVPISNHLYFYWYRQILGQKVEFLVSFYNNEISEKSEIFDDQFSVERPDGSNFTLKIRSTKLEDSAMYFCASRQGPSTDTQYFGPGTRLTVL.

This clonotype appeared a few times. This clone may be a read error of a much larger clone one base away. The chain combines TRBV7-3 with TRBJ1-1, with D perhaps TRBD1 (6 bases). The germline V gene has CDR1 SGHTA and CDR2 FQGTGA. The CDR3 contains 11 residues. With 3 bases removed from V and 10 bases from J, the gap between germline ends came to 9 bases. CDR3 nucleotides: TGTGCCAGCAGCTTCGCGACAGGAGCTTTCTTT. Translating it yields CASSFATGAFF.

This clonotype occurred many times. V is TRBV7-8 and J is TRBJ1-1, with D unclear. V was pared by 4 bases and J by 0 bases, with 9 bases between. Per the germline V gene, CDR1 is SGHVS and CDR2 is FQNEAQ. The CDR3 extends over 14 amino acids. The CDR3 loop is CASSSGILNTEAFF. Written as DNA, the CDR3 is TGTGCCAGCAGCTCCGGGATTCTGAACACTGAAGCTTTCTTT.

This clonotype was detected only a few times. The chain employs TRBV20-1 and TRBJ2-5; tentatively, D is TRBD2 (5 bases). With 0 bases removed from V and 2 bases from J, the gap between germline ends came to 10 bases. This CDR3 contains 14 residues. Germline-derived CDR1 and CDR2 are DFQATT and SNEGSKA (reference sequence). For the CDR3, the DNA is TGCAGTGCTAGAGATCGAGCGGTTCAAGAGACCCAGTACTTC. This sequence encodes CSARDRAVQETQYF.

This clonotype was counted ten times or more. V usage is TRBV5-1 and J usage is TRBJ1-2, with 8 bases identical to TRBD1. Germline trimming cut 0 bases from V and 6 bases from J; bases unmatched to any gene: 4. The CDR3 covers 14 residues. Germline CDR1 and CDR2: SGHRS and YFSETQ. The CDR3 sequence: CASSLGTGNNGYTF. For the CDR3, the DNA is TGCGCCAGCAGCTTGGGGACAGGGAATAATGGCTACACCTTC.

In its sample, this clonotype was seen a few times. The chain uses TRBV5-1 and TRBJ2-5; D is possibly TRBD2 (5 bases). CDR1 SGHRS and CDR2 YFSETQ come from the germline V gene. The germline V and J ends were trimmed by 0 bases and 1 base, with 10 bases remaining between them. The CDR3 has 15 residues. CDR3 coding DNA: TGCGCCAGCAGCTTGGTAAGCAGCGGCCAAGAGACCCAGTACTTC. Translating it yields CASSLVSSGQETQYF.

This clonotype was counted at least ten times. The chain combines TRBV4-1 with TRBJ2-2, with 7 bases fitting TRBD2. The ends lost 0 bases at V and 7 bases at J; junction bases unmatched: 5. CDR1 and CDR2 from the germline V gene are MGHRA and YSYEKL. The CDR3 runs 15 residues. This chain's CDR3 is CASSQEGGRGGELFF. DNA for the CDR3: TGCGCCAGCAGCCAAGAGGGGGGGAGAGGCGGGGAGCTGTTTTTT.

This clonotype was detected many times. The V and J genes are TRBV28 and TRBJ1-2; no definite D call. In germline, CDR1 is MDHEN, CDR2 SYDVKM. V gave up 11 bases and J gave up 3 bases, with 19 bases separating them. The CDR3 length is 14 residues. This CDR3 is CAVNSFTTHYGYTF. The CDR3 DNA is TGTGCCGTCAATTCGTTTACAACCCACTATGGCTACACCTTC.

There are many counts of this clonotype. The V call is TRBV20-1, the J call TRBJ1-6, with D possibly being TRBD1 (6 bases). Germline V gene lookup returns CDR1 DFQATT and CDR2 SNEGSKA (reference sequence). The CDR3 sequence is 16 residues long. V lost 0 bases, J lost 6 bases, and 15 bases lay in between. The CDR3 DNA reads as TGCAGTGCTAGAGATCAGCCAGACAGGCTTAATTCACCCCTCCACTTT. It yields the protein CSARDQPDRLNSPLHF.

This clonotype was observed many times. V gene TRBV14 combines with J gene TRBJ2-1; D ambiguous. The CDR3 spans 13 residues. V lost 1 base and J lost 4, with 5 bases in between. Germline loops: CDR1 SGHDN, CDR2 FVKESK. Here the CDR3 DNA reads TGTGCCAGCAGCCAAGGCCTTTACAATGAGCAGTTCTTC. This encodes CASSQGLYNEQFF.

This clonotype was counted ten times or more. The chain links TRBV29-1 to TRBJ2-6; maybe TRBD2 (5 bases). Germline CDR1 SQVTM, CDR2 ANQGSEA. CDR3 size: 14 residues. V lost 7 bases and J lost 0, with 10 bases in between. The chain's CDR3 is CSAGRDSGANVLTF. The CDR3 DNA is TGCAGCGCTGGACGGGACTCTGGGGCCAACGTCCTGACTTTC.

In the case of this clonotype: This sequence may be a read error, since a much larger clone differs from it by one base. CDR3 residues: CASSHTQGPRSRAFF. CDR3 DNA: TGTGCCAGCAGCCACACACAGGGGCCCAGGTCGAGGGCTTTCTTT. The chain is built from TRBV9 and TRBJ1-1, with 7 nucleotides matching TRBD1. CDR3 length: 15 amino acids. J gave up 11 bases and V 4 bases, and 17 bases lay outside the gene matches. Germline V lookup: CDR1 SGDLS, CDR2 YYNGEE.

Ten or more counts support this clonotype. The genes are TRBV5-1 and TRBJ2-7, with TRBD1 matching 8 bases. CDR1 is SGHRS, CDR2 YFSETQ, per germline. J lost 1 base, V lost 4 bases, and 10 bases had no gene match. The CDR3 has 16 amino acids. The CDR3 DNA reads TGCGCCAGCAGCCCCGGTCCTGGGACAGGTTCCTACGAGCAGTACTTC. Residues: CASSPGPGTGSYEQYF.

This clonotype was detected ten times or more. V is TRBV10-3 and J is TRBJ2-7, with 10 nucleotides matching TRBD1. The CDR3 is 14 residues long. Germline trimming cut 6 bases from V and 6 bases from J; bases unmatched to any gene: 8. Germline CDR1 reads ENHRY; CDR2 reads SYGVKD. The CDR3 bases are TGTGCCATCAGCGAGACAGGGGGCGGAACCGAGCAGTACTTC. This sequence encodes CAISETGGGTEQYF.

This clonotype has a count of ten or more. The chain links TRBV20-1 to TRBJ2-1; 9 nucleotides align to TRBD2. V was clipped by 4 bases and J by 4 bases; unmatched bases: 5. This CDR3 has 14 amino acids. Germline loops: CDR1 DFQATT, CDR2 SNEGSKA (reference sequence). The chain's CDR3 is CSAKWSGGYNEQFF. CDR3 sequence (DNA): TGCAGTGCTAAGTGGAGCGGGGGGTACAATGAGCAGTTCTTC.

The table lists this clonotype with many counts. Here the CDR3 DNA reads TGCAGTGCCAACCGCGGGACTACCAAAGAGACCCAGTACTTC. This sequence encodes CSANRGTTKETQYF. The chain combines TRBV20-1 with TRBJ2-5; 7 positions agree with TRBD2. The CDR3 runs to 14 residues. Germline assignment: CDR1 DFQATT and CDR2 SNEGSKA (reference sequence). J gave up 3 bases and V 6 bases, and 10 bases lay outside the gene matches.

This clonotype was recorded many times. This CDR3 is CASSPPGLAGVVKRDNEQFF. CDR3 in DNA: TGTGCCAGCAGCCCCCCGGGACTAGCGGGAGTGGTGAAGCGAGACAATGAGCAGTTCTTC. The J gene is TRBJ2-1, the V gene TRBV9; 14 bases are shared with TRBD2. The germline CDR1 and CDR2 sequences are SGDLS and YYNGEE. The CDR3 has 20 amino acids. Trimming at V came to 4 bases and at J to 5 bases, leaving 17 bases not matched to a gene.

This clonotype was counted ten times or more. The chain combines TRBV10-3 with TRBJ1-1; TRBD1 agrees at 7 bases. The CDR3 extends over 15 amino acids. Trimming at V came to 6 bases and at J to 2 bases, leaving 9 bases not matched to a gene. In germline, CDR1 is ENHRY, CDR2 SYGVKD. The CDR3 spells CAIRLSRGANTEAFF. CDR3 sequence (DNA): TGTGCCATCAGACTATCCAGGGGGGCTAACACTGAAGCTTTCTTT.

This clonotype was observed many times. The chain recombines TRBV3-1 with TRBJ2-3; 7 bases line up with TRBD2. CDR1 and CDR2 from the germline V gene are LGHDT and YNNKEL (reference sequence). The CDR3 loop spans 16 amino acids. Losses at the gene ends were 0 bases for V and 0 bases for J; bases not matched to a gene: 3. Here the CDR3 reads CASSQEGRESTDTQYF. The CDR3, as DNA: TGTGCCAGCAGCCAAGAAGGGCGGGAGAGCACAGATACGCAGTATTTT.

This clonotype was recorded many times. This chain uses TRBV5-6 with TRBJ2-5; no clear D gene. Germline V CDR1 and CDR2: SGHDT, YYEEEE. V gave up 2 bases and J gave up 1 base, with 15 bases separating them. This CDR3 spans 16 amino acids. The CDR3 loop reads CASSLIGTSPQETQYF. The CDR3 nucleotides are TGTGCCAGCAGCTTAATTGGAACTTCACCCCAAGAGACCCAGTACTTC.

This clonotype was recorded a few times. The chain is built from TRBV6-1 and TRBJ1-5, with 7 bases lining up with TRBD1. The ends lost 3 bases at V and 7 bases at J; junction bases unmatched: 9. In germline, CDR1 is MNHNS, CDR2 SASEGT. The CDR3 contains 15 residues. The CDR3 coding sequence is TGTGCCAGCAGTGACTCAGGGGGGGCTGAGCAGCCCCAGCATTTT. Protein sequence: CASSDSGGAEQPQHF.

The chain carries TRBV6-6 and TRBJ1-2, with a possible D match to TRBD1 (6 bases). Looked up from germline, CDR1 is MNHNY and CDR2 is SVGAGI (reference sequence). The CDR3 has 12 residues. Between the trimmed V and J ends, which lost 5 bases and 8 bases, there was a span of 12 bases. CDR3: CASSPTGEGYTF. CDR3 sequence (DNA): TGTGCCAGCAGTCCGACAGGTGAAGGCTACACCTTC.

This clonotype was seen at least ten times. This chain uses TRBV9 with TRBJ2-2, with D possibly matching TRBD1 (5 bases). In germline, CDR1 is SGDLS, CDR2 YYNGEE. V was pared by 6 bases and J by 4 bases, with 31 bases between. CDR3 length: 20 amino acids. CDR3 sequence reads: CASTPAPRAGPQTFTGELFF. The CDR3 DNA reads as TGTGCCAGCACCCCGGCCCCACGGGCAGGGCCCCAAACTTTCACCGGGGAGCTGTTTTTT.

This clonotype was observed at least ten times. The rearrangement joins TRBV20-1 to TRBJ1-5, with a weak D call TRBD1 (6 bases). CDR3 size: 16 residues. Germline V gene lookup returns CDR1 DFQATT and CDR2 SNEGSKA (reference sequence). V was cut by 5 bases and J by 0 bases, with 17 bases left in between. Here the CDR3 DNA reads TGCAGTGCTGCCCCACCGACAGGAATTAGCAATCAGCCCCAGCATTTT. Translated, it gives CSAAPPTGISNQPQHF.